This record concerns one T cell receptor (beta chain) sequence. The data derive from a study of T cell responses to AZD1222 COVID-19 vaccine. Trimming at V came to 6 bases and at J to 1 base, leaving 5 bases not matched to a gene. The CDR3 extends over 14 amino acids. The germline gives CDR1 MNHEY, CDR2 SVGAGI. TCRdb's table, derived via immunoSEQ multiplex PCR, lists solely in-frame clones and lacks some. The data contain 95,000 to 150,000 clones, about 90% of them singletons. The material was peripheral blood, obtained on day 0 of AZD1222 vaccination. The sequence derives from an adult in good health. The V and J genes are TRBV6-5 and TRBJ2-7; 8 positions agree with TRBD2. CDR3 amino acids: CASRLTSGSYEQYF. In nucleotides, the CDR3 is TGTGCCAGCAGATTAACTAGCGGATCCTACGAGCAGTACTTC.